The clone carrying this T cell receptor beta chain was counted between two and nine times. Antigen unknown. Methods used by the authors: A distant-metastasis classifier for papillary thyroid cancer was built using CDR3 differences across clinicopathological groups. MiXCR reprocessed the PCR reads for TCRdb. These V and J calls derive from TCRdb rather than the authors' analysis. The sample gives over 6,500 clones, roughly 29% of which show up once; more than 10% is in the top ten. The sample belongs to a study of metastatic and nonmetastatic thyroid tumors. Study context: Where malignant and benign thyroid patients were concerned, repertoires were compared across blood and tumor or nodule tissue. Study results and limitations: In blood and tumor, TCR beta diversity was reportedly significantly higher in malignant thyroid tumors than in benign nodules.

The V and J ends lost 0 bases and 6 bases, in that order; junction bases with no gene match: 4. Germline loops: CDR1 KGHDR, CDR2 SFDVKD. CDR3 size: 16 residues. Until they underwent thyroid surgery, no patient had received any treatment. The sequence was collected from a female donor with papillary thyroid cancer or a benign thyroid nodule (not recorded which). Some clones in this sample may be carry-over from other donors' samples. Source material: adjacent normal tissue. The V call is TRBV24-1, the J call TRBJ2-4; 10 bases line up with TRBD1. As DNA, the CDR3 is TGTGCCACCAGTGATTTGGGGGGGGACAGGGGAAACATTCAGTACTTC. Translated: CATSDLGGDRGNIQYF.